These 26 T cell receptor beta chains share one sample of origin, sequenced in a study of identical twins' blood T cells. In TCRdb, the 5' RACE reads were re-called with MiXCR into one record per CDR3 protein. This sample has a few hundred thousand distinct CDR3 sequences, with about 28% found just once. The source material was PBMCs. These receptors were taken from a woman aged 18-49 years in good health.

In its sample, this clonotype was seen many times. The V and J genes are TRBV5-1 and TRBJ1-2; D gene uncertain. The ends were cut back, 3 bases at V and 3 bases at J, with 9 bases in the middle. CDR1 is SGHRS and CDR2 is YFSETQ in the germline V gene. This CDR3 region has 13 residues. The CDR3 here is CASSSRFDYGYTF. As DNA, the CDR3 is TGCGCCAGCAGCTCCCGGTTTGACTATGGCTACACCTTC.

This clonotype was picked up a small number of times. This chain links TRBV20-1 with TRBJ1-2; D uncertain. Germline V gene sequence: CDR1 DFQATT, CDR2 SNEGSKA (reference sequence). The CDR3 runs 13 residues. V lost 1 base to trimming and J lost 3 bases, with 9 bases between them. CDR3: CSARGRWDYGYTF. Written as DNA, the CDR3 is TGCAGTGCTAGAGGACGGTGGGACTATGGCTACACCTTC.

The chain links TRBV4-3 to TRBJ2-6, with D maybe TRBD1 (7 bases). Germline loops: CDR1 LGHNA, CDR2 YSLEER. The CDR3 runs to 17 residues. The V end was cut by 1 base, the J end by 0 bases, with 10 bases between. The CDR3 reads CASSQGGDSSGANVLTF. In DNA form, the CDR3 reads TGCGCCAGCAGCCAAGGGGGGGACAGCTCTGGGGCCAACGTCCTGACTTTC.

The chain couples TRBV6-2 or TRBV6-3 to TRBJ2-7, with D hard to call. The CDR3 totals 15 residues. Germline CDR1 MNHEY, CDR2 SVGEGT. V was cut by 2 bases and J by 1 base, with 12 bases left in between. In DNA form, the CDR3 reads TGTGCCAGCAGTTACGGTGACTCGGAATCCTACGAGCAGTACTTC. This gives the protein CASSYGDSESYEQYF.

The sample holds a few counts of this clonotype. The chain recombines TRBV20-1 with TRBJ1-2; 8 bases are shared with TRBD1. The CDR3 is made up of 13 amino acids. The V gene's germline CDR1 is DFQATT and CDR2 SNEGSKA (reference sequence). Germline trimming cut 4 bases from V and 6 bases from J; bases unmatched to any gene: 7. CDR3 loop: CSATLTGADGYTF. CDR3 nucleotide sequence: TGCAGTGCTACCTTGACAGGGGCGGATGGCTACACCTTC.

V usage is TRBV2 and J usage is TRBJ1-1; unclear D gene. The length of the CDR3 is 11 residues. The germline CDR1 and CDR2 sequences are SNHLY and FYNNEI. The germline V and J ends were trimmed by 5 bases and 4 bases, with 5 bases remaining between them. The CDR3 DNA reads TGTGCCAGCAGTTGGAGCACTGAAGCTTTCTTT. It is translated as CASSWSTEAFF. Using reference TRBV2 and TRBJ1-1 for the parts outside the CDR3, the full variable domain is EPEVTQTPSHQVTQMGQEVILRCVPISNHLYFYWYRQILGQKVEFLVSFYNNEISEKSEIFDDQFSVERPDGSNFTLKIRSTKLEDSAMYFCASSWSTEAFFGQGTRLTVV.

Concerning this clonotype: A read error may account for a junction end that differs from germline. The chain recombines TRBV6-1 with TRBJ2-3; D may correspond to TRBD1 or TRBD2 (5 bases each). Germline CDR1 reads MNHNS; CDR2 reads SASEGT. The CDR3 is 13 residues long. The CDR3 spells CASSEVGLLGEDF. DNA of the CDR3: TGTGCCAGCAGTGAAGTGGGGCTCTTGGGGGAAGACTTT.

The genes are TRBV12-3 or TRBV12-4 and TRBJ1-2; 10 positions agree with TRBD1. J lost 8 bases, V lost 6 bases, and 9 bases had no gene match. The CDR3 length is 14 residues. The CDR3 sequence is CASSPPWDRGGYTF. In nucleotides, the CDR3 is TGTGCCAGCAGCCCACCATGGGACAGGGGAGGCTACACCTTC.

The sample holds a few counts of this clonotype. This chain joins TRBV20-1 and TRBJ1-1; D is perhaps TRBD1 (6 bases). The V end was cut by 5 bases, the J end by 3 bases, with 7 bases between. There are 11 residues in the CDR3. Germline CDR1 DFQATT, CDR2 SNEGSKA (reference sequence). CDR3 region: CSAPGDTEAFF. Written as DNA, the CDR3 is TGCAGTGCTCCAGGGGACACTGAAGCTTTCTTT.

This clonotype was observed a few times. The V gene is TRBV3-1, the J gene TRBJ1-1; D remains ambiguous. The CDR3 is 13 residues long. Trimming stripped 2 bases from V and 4 bases from J, with 8 bases between. Germline V gene data show CDR1 as LGHDT and CDR2 as YNNKEL (reference sequence). CDR3 residues: CASSQRLGTEAFF. For the CDR3, the DNA is TGTGCCAGCAGCCAAAGGTTAGGCACTGAAGCTTTCTTT. Supplemented by reference TRBV3-1 and TRBJ1-1, the full variable domain reads DTAVSQTPKYLVTQMGNDKSIKCEQNLGHDTMYWYKQDSKKFLKIMFSYNNKELIINETVPNRFSPKSPDKAHLNLHINSLELGDSAVYFCASSQRLGTEAFFGQGTRLTVV.

The rearrangement links TRBV20-1 to TRBJ1-5; weak D call: TRBD1 (5 bases). Germline CDR1 DFQATT, CDR2 SNEGSKA (reference sequence). V dropped 6 bases and J dropped 3 bases, with 12 bases sitting between them. The CDR3 has 13 residues. CDR3 sequence: CSAEYRINQPQHF. CDR3 DNA sequence: TGCAGTGCCGAATACAGGATCAATCAGCCCCAGCATTTT.

The chain combines TRBV28 with TRBJ1-6; 7 bases map to TRBD1. The ends lost 6 bases at V and 6 bases at J; junction bases unmatched: 2. The CDR3 is 13 residues long. The germline CDR1 and CDR2 sequences are MDHEN and SYDVKM. CDR3 bases: TGTGCCAGCAGGCGACAGGGTAATTCACCCCTCCACTTT. Translated, it gives CASRRQGNSPLHF.

The gene calls are TRBV20-1 and TRBJ2-3; 13 positions match TRBD2. The J segment lost 5 bases and the V segment lost 0 bases, leaving 8 bases of the junction unmatched. Germline loops: CDR1 DFQATT, CDR2 SNEGSKA (reference sequence). This CDR3 region has 17 residues. DNA for the CDR3: TGCAGTGCTAGAGATATTTTGGGGACTAGCGGGAAAGATACGCAGTATTTT. This translates into CSARDILGTSGKDTQYF.

This clonotype has just a few counts. This rearrangement joins TRBV29-1 to TRBJ1-2; D not certain. The CDR3 extends over 12 amino acids. The V end was cut by 6 bases, the J end by 7 bases, with 15 bases between. Germline values: CDR1 SQVTM, CDR2 ANQGSEA. The CDR3 bases are TGCAGCGTGCGGTGGGGAGCGGGTGGCTACACCTTC. It codes for CSVRWGAGGYTF.

V and J are TRBV20-1 and TRBJ1-1, with 7 bases that match TRBD1. Germline V gives CDR1 DFQATT, CDR2 SNEGSKA (reference sequence). This CDR3 is built from 14 residues. Unmatched junction bases numbered 8, after V lost 1 base and J lost 6 bases. The CDR3: CSARVVTGRAEAFF. The DNA of the CDR3 is TGCAGTGCTAGAGTGGTGACAGGGCGGGCTGAAGCTTTCTTT.

This clonotype was counted between two and nine times. CDR3 sequence reads: CASLGYTGELFF. The DNA of the CDR3 is TGTGCCAGCCTGGGGTACACCGGGGAGCTGTTTTTT. V is TRBV2 and J is TRBJ2-2; D call uncertain. CDR1 and CDR2 from the germline V gene are SNHLY and FYNNEI. V shed 8 bases and J shed 3 bases, with 7 bases lying between them. The CDR3 has 12 residues.

This chain connects TRBV7-2 to TRBJ2-3; D remains unclear. Germline CDR1 is SGHTA and CDR2 is FQGNSA. The germline V and J ends were trimmed by 1 base and 4 bases, with 6 bases remaining between them. The CDR3 is 13 amino acids. In DNA form, the CDR3 reads TGTGCCAGCAGCTTAGTTAAGGCAGATACGCAGTATTTT. Translated, it gives CASSLVKADTQYF.

This clonotype has more than one count but fewer than ten. This sequence joins TRBV28 and TRBJ2-2, with D possibly TRBD1 on 6 matching bases. V lost 7 bases, J lost 5 bases, and 14 bases lay in between. CDR1 and CDR2 from the germline V gene are MDHEN and SYDVKM. There are 14 residues in the CDR3. The CDR3 nucleotides are TGTGCCAGCATACAGGGCGCGTGGACCGGGGAGCTGTTTTTT. Protein product: CASIQGAWTGELFF.

This clonotype was seen a handful of times. The genes are TRBV11-2 and TRBJ2-7, with D unresolved. Germline V gene lookup returns CDR1 SGHAT and CDR2 FQNNGV. The CDR3 is 14 residues long. Trimming shortened V by 4 bases and J by 0 bases, and 10 bases separated the two germline ends. The CDR3 is CASSSMPTSYEQYF. The CDR3 DNA is TGTGCCAGCAGCTCAATGCCGACCTCCTACGAGCAGTACTTC.

This clonotype showed up many times. The chain recombines TRBV6-5 with TRBJ1-1; D perhaps matches TRBD1 (5 bases). CDR3 length equals 14 residues. In germline, CDR1 is MNHEY, CDR2 SVGAGI. Trimming removed 2 bases from V and 3 bases from J, with 10 bases in between. In DNA, the CDR3 is TGTGCCAGCAGTTACGATTGGGGGGACACTGAAGCTTTCTTT. This translates into CASSYDWGDTEAFF.

The gene calls are TRBV20-1 and TRBJ1-2; D ambiguous. Per germline, CDR1 DFQATT and CDR2 SNEGSKA (reference sequence). This CDR3 contains 12 residues. Trimming stripped 7 bases from V and 4 bases from J, with 13 bases between. The CDR3 reads CSVSDGSYGYTF. CDR3 DNA: TGCAGTGTGTCGGATGGATCCTATGGCTACACCTTC.

The rearrangement joins TRBV9 to TRBJ2-1; unclear D gene. The ends were cut back, 2 bases at V and 1 base at J, with 13 bases in the middle. Germline CDR1 SGDLS, CDR2 YYNGEE. The CDR3 is 16 amino acids. The CDR3: CASSVFGRNSYNEQFF. CDR3 nucleotide sequence: TGTGCCAGCAGCGTCTTTGGTCGGAATTCCTACAATGAGCAGTTCTTC.

This clonotype was picked up one time. A much larger clone lies one base from this, so it may be a read error. The chain combines TRBV19 with TRBJ1-3; D perhaps matches TRBD1 (5 bases). Germline CDR1 is LNHDA and CDR2 is SQIVND (reference sequence). The CDR3 spans 14 residues. The CDR3 nucleotides read TGTGCCAGTAACCACAGGACGGCTGGAAACACCATACATTTT. It translates to CASNHRTAGNTIHF.

The V call is TRBV11-3, the J call TRBJ2-3; D may be TRBD2 (5 bases). The CDR3 covers 15 residues. Germline lookup yields CDR1 SGHNT and CDR2 YENEEA. Trimming left V 0 bases short and J 0 bases short, with 7 bases between. The CDR3 region is CASSLDRTSTDTQYF. The CDR3, as DNA: TGTGCCAGCAGCTTAGATCGGACTAGCACAGATACGCAGTATTTT. The full variable domain, with the rest looked up from reference TRBV11-3 and TRBJ2-3, is EAGVVQSPRYKIIEKKQPVAFWCNPISGHNTLYWYLQNLGQGPELLIRYENEEAVDDSQLPKDRFSAERLKGVDSTLKIQPAELGDSAVYLCASSLDRTSTDTQYFGPGTRLTVL.

Only a few counts were recorded for this clonotype. The J gene is TRBJ2-1, the V gene TRBV29-1; 14 nucleotides align to TRBD2. V was pared by 7 bases and J by 7 bases, with 0 bases of the junction left unmatched. This CDR3 is 12 amino acids long. Germline lookup yields CDR1 SQVTM and CDR2 ANQGSEA. In DNA, the CDR3 is TGCAGCGGGACTAGCGGGGGGAATGAGCAGTTCTTC. Amino acids: CSGTSGGNEQFF.

This clonotype was counted a single time. The V gene is TRBV27, the J gene TRBJ2-4; D gene uncertain. Germline lookup yields CDR1 MNHEY and CDR2 SMNVEV (reference sequence). Trimming cost V 9 bases and J 2 bases, with 11 bases left between them. The CDR3 length is 13 residues. The CDR3 is CARPPDPKNIQYF. DNA of the CDR3: TGTGCCAGACCCCCAGATCCCAAAAACATTCAGTACTTC.